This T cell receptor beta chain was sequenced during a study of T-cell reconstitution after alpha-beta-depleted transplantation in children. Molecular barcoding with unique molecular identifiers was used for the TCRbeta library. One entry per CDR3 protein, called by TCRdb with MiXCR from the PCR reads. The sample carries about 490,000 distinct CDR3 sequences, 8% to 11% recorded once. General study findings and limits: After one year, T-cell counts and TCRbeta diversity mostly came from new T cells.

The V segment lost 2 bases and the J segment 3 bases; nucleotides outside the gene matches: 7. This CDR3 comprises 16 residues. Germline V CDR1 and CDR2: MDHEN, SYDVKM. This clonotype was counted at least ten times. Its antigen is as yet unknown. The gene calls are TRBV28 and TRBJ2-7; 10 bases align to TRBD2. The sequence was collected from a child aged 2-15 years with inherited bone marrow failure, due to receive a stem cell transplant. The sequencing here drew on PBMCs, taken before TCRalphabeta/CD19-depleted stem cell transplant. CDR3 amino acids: CASSLNLAGDHYEQYF. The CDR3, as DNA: TGTGCCAGCAGTTTAAACCTAGCGGGAGACCACTACGAGCAGTACTTC.